The 27 T cell receptor beta chains below come from one sample, sequenced in a study of T cell responses to AZD1222 COVID-19 vaccine. Libraries were prepared by immunoSEQ multiplex PCR; TCRdb keeps only in-frame clonotypes and omits some of them. The table has about 180,000 clones, approximately 90% seen once; the top ten hold about 4.1%. The sample in question was peripheral blood, obtained 28 days after the second dose of the MenACWY control vaccine. Source of these receptors: an adult who received the MenACWY meningococcal vaccine as a control.

The genes are TRBV11-2 and TRBJ2-7, with 11 positions matching TRBD1. The CDR3 spans 17 residues. From germline, CDR1 is SGHAT and CDR2 FQNNGV. The trim removed 5 bases at V and 3 bases at J, leaving 12 bases unmatched. The CDR3, as DNA: TGTGCCAGCAGCCGACCTACCGGGACAGGGGGATTCTACGAGCAGTACTTC. Protein sequence: CASSRPTGTGGFYEQYF.

This rearrangement joins TRBV5-1 to TRBJ2-2, with 11 nucleotides matching TRBD1. Trimming took 1 base from V and 3 from J; bases not matched to a gene: 5. Germline assignment: CDR1 SGHRS and CDR2 YFSETQ. This CDR3 is built from 17 residues. Here the CDR3 reads CASSLRDRGMDTGELFF. As DNA, the CDR3 is TGCGCCAGCAGCTTGAGGGACAGGGGGATGGACACCGGGGAGCTGTTTTTT.

The chain has TRBV18 and TRBJ1-4; D not certain. Looked up from germline, CDR1 is KGHSH and CDR2 is LQKENI. CDR3 size: 13 residues. The V gene lost 3 bases and the J gene lost 7 bases, with 9 bases spanning the gap. The CDR3 DNA sequence: TGTGCCAGCTCACCTGGGATGCTTGAAAAACTGTTTTTT. Amino acids: CASSPGMLEKLFF.

The chain has TRBV5-1 and TRBJ2-7; D perhaps matches TRBD2 (6 bases). The germline gives CDR1 SGHRS, CDR2 YFSETQ. Trimming left V 4 bases short and J 2 bases short, with 13 bases between. CDR3 length: 14 amino acids. CDR3 sequence (DNA): TGCGCCAGCAGCCGCGGGGACTCCCCCTACGAGCAGTACTTC. It is translated as CASSRGDSPYEQYF.

The chain joins TRBV11-3 to TRBJ1-1, with TRBD1 as a possible D gene (6 bases). The CDR3 has 12 amino acids. Germline V gene lookup returns CDR1 SGHNT and CDR2 YENEEA. V gave up 4 bases and J gave up 5 bases, with 8 bases separating them. The CDR3 region has the DNA TGTGCCAGCAGCTCAAGGGGGACTGAAGCTTTCTTT. Translation: CASSSRGTEAFF. The full variable domain, completed using reference TRBV11-3 and TRBJ1-1, is EAGVVQSPRYKIIEKKQPVAFWCNPISGHNTLYWYLQNLGQGPELLIRYENEEAVDDSQLPKDRFSAERLKGVDSTLKIQPAELGDSAVYLCASSSRGTEAFFGQGTRLTVV.

This chain links TRBV5-1 with TRBJ2-1, with TRBD1 matching 8 bases. The germline gives CDR1 SGHRS, CDR2 YFSETQ. The CDR3 totals 16 residues. After removal of 2 bases from V and 5 bases from J, the junction contained 9 bases not matched to a gene. In DNA form, the CDR3 reads TGCGCCAGCAGCTTTTCAGGGGGCAAGGGAGACAATGAGCAGTTCTTC. Translated: CASSFSGGKGDNEQFF.

The CDR3 DNA sequence: TGTGCCAGTAGTATTCGACAGGGGACCCACTACGAGCAGTACTTC. Protein sequence: CASSIRQGTHYEQYF. The rearrangement joins TRBV19 to TRBJ2-7, with TRBD1 matching over 8 bases. This CDR3 has 15 residues. Looked up from germline, CDR1 is LNHDA and CDR2 is SQIVND (reference sequence). Germline trimming cut 3 bases from V and 3 bases from J; bases unmatched to any gene: 7.

This clone occurred once. The chain joins TRBV6-5 to TRBJ1-6; no firm D call. The CDR3 spans 14 residues. In germline, CDR1 is MNHEY, CDR2 SVGAGI. V shed 5 bases and J shed 8 bases, with 13 bases lying between them. The CDR3: CASSTPFAYSPLHF. The DNA of the CDR3 is TGTGCCAGCAGTACACCCTTCGCTTATTCACCCCTCCACTTT.

The chain recombines TRBV25-1 with TRBJ2-1; D not certain. The CDR3 covers 15 residues. CDR1 and CDR2 (germline): MGHDK, SYGVNS. Trimming removed 1 base at V and 10 bases at J, with 17 bases between. The CDR3 DNA reads as TGTGCCAGCAGTGAATCTATGGCTGTCGTAACGGAGCAGTTCTTC. Translation gives CASSESMAVVTEQFF.

V is TRBV6-5 and J is TRBJ2-3; D is ambiguous. The V end lost 8 bases, the J end lost 0 bases, and 12 bases lay between the germline ends. The CDR3 runs to 14 residues. The V gene's germline CDR1 is MNHEY and CDR2 SVGAGI. The CDR3 nucleotides read TGTGCCAGCCGGATTTTCGGGAGCACAGATACGCAGTATTTT. Translated: CASRIFGSTDTQYF.

The chain combines TRBV6-5 with TRBJ2-7; a possible D gene is TRBD2 (5 bases). Trimming shortened V by 2 bases and J by 6 bases, and 11 bases separated the two germline ends. The CDR3 extends over 13 amino acids. Per the germline V gene, CDR1 is MNHEY and CDR2 is SVGAGI. CDR3 DNA sequence: TGTGCCAGCAGTTACGACCCTGGAGGCGAGCAGTACTTC. Translating gives CASSYDPGGEQYF.

The rearrangement links TRBV28 to TRBJ1-5; TRBD1 might be the D (6 bases). Trimming shortened V by 6 bases and J by 7 bases, and 10 bases separated the two germline ends. Germline V gene data show CDR1 as MDHEN and CDR2 as SYDVKM. The CDR3 extends over 12 amino acids. In DNA, the CDR3 is TGTGCCAGCAGGCCAGGGGTCCAGCCCCAGCATTTT. The encoded protein is CASRPGVQPQHF.

This clone was counted a single time. The V call is TRBV11-2, the J call TRBJ2-7; 10 bases are a match to TRBD2. The germline CDR1 and CDR2 sequences are SGHAT and FQNNGV. Trimming at V came to 11 bases and at J to 5 bases, leaving 12 bases not matched to a gene. This CDR3 contains 14 residues. CDR3: CAGSRASGSNEQYF. The CDR3 coding sequence is TGTGCCGGGTCTAGGGCTAGCGGGAGTAACGAGCAGTACTTC.

The V gene is TRBV10-3, the J gene TRBJ2-3, with D unresolved. The germline V gene encodes CDR1 ENHRY and CDR2 SYGVKD. The CDR3 is 15 residues long. Trimming shortened V by 2 bases and J by 2 bases, and 11 bases separated the two germline ends. CDR3 nucleotide sequence: TGTGCCATCAGTGAGGTAAAGCAGATCACAGATACGCAGTATTTT. It yields the protein CAISEVKQITDTQYF.

This chain uses TRBV2 with TRBJ1-1; D may be TRBD1 (5 bases). V shed 7 bases and J shed 8 bases, with 14 bases lying between them. The germline CDR1 and CDR2 sequences are SNHLY and FYNNEI. This CDR3 is 12 amino acids long. CDR3 sequence reads: CASTPEWGEAFF. The CDR3 DNA is TGTGCCAGCACCCCAGAATGGGGGGAAGCTTTCTTT.

This chain links TRBV7-2 with TRBJ2-3; 7 bases align to TRBD1. Trimming cost V 4 bases and J 2 bases; bases outside gene matches: 6. The V gene's germline CDR1 is SGHTA and CDR2 FQGNSA. The CDR3 covers 15 residues. The CDR3 reads CASSSQTGPTDTQYF. The DNA for the CDR3 is TGTGCCAGCAGCTCGCAGACAGGGCCCACAGATACGCAGTATTTT.

In its sample, this clone was seen once. The J gene is TRBJ2-1, the V gene TRBV20-1; D possibly corresponds to TRBD2 (5 bases). CDR1 DFQATT and CDR2 SNEGSKA come from the germline V gene (reference sequence). The CDR3 loop spans 14 amino acids. Trimming pared 3 bases from V and 4 bases from J, leaving 13 bases between. CDR3 residues: CSASRGLGYNEQFF. The DNA of the CDR3 is TGCAGTGCTAGTCGGGGATTGGGGTACAATGAGCAGTTCTTC.

The rearrangement joins TRBV5-1 to TRBJ2-5; TRBD1 or TRBD2 may be the D gene (5 bases each). The V gene's germline CDR1 is SGHRS and CDR2 YFSETQ. The germline V and J ends were trimmed by 0 bases and 1 base, with 10 bases remaining between them. This CDR3 comprises 15 residues. In DNA form, the CDR3 reads TGCGCCAGCAGCTTGGCGACCGGGACCCAAGAGACCCAGTACTTC. This codes for CASSLATGTQETQYF. Based on the CDR3 plus reference TRBV5-1 and TRBJ2-5, the full variable domain is KAGVTQTPRYLIKTRGQQVTLSCSPISGHRSVSWYQQTPGQGLQFLFEYFSETQRNKGNFPGRFSGRQFSNSRSEMNVSTLELGDSALYLCASSLATGTQETQYFGPGTRLLVL.

The chain carries TRBV27 and TRBJ1-2; D call uncertain. V lost 6 bases to trimming and J lost 4 bases, with 12 bases between them. CDR3 length: 13 residues. Per germline, CDR1 MNHEY and CDR2 SMNVEV (reference sequence). The CDR3 bases are TGTGCCAGCAGCGCCCGCCGGGGCTATGGCTACACCTTC. Translation: CASSARRGYGYTF.

This clone was recorded a few times. The chain links TRBV28 to TRBJ2-7; D not resolved. V lost 3 bases, J lost 4 bases, and 10 bases lay in between. Germline V lookup: CDR1 MDHEN, CDR2 SYDVKM. The CDR3 has 13 amino acids. CDR3 in amino acids: CASSLSVGYEQYF. The CDR3 nucleotides read TGTGCCAGCAGTTTGTCTGTGGGATACGAGCAGTACTTC.

The chain joins TRBV27 to TRBJ2-1; 10 nucleotides line up with TRBD2. The V and J ends lost 4 bases and 6 bases, in that order; junction bases with no gene match: 9. This CDR3 is 16 amino acids long. Germline V gene lookup returns CDR1 MNHEY and CDR2 SMNVEV (reference sequence). The CDR3 sequence is CASSSAGTSDGNEQFF. CDR3 DNA sequence: TGTGCCAGCAGTTCGGCCGGGACTAGCGACGGCAATGAGCAGTTCTTC.

This chain joins TRBV6-5 and TRBJ1-5, with TRBD1 matching 8 bases. The V gene end was trimmed by 0 bases and the J gene end by 8 bases; junction bases not matched to a gene: 6. Germline CDR1 reads MNHEY; CDR2 reads SVGAGI. The CDR3 runs to 15 residues. The CDR3 nucleotides are TGTGCCAGCAGTTACTCTAGGGACAGGAGGGAGCCCCAGCATTTT. Residues: CASSYSRDRREPQHF.

The rearrangement uses TRBV25-1 and TRBJ1-1, with D perhaps TRBD1 (5 bases). In germline, CDR1 is MGHDK, CDR2 SYGVNS. The CDR3 totals 16 residues. Trimming removed 5 bases at V and 2 bases at J, with 18 bases between. For the CDR3, the DNA is TGTGCCAGCAGTTTCGAAGGTATCGGGGGAAACACTGAAGCTTTCTTT. This gives the protein CASSFEGIGGNTEAFF.

The rearrangement links TRBV18 to TRBJ1-6; D remains ambiguous. The length of the CDR3 is 16 residues. Between the trimmed V and J ends, which lost 8 bases and 6 bases, there was a span of 20 bases. CDR1 and CDR2 (germline): KGHSH, LQKENI. The CDR3 DNA is TGTGCCAGCGGGGTTGGCCCCTCCACTCTTAATTCACCCCTCCACTTT. Translating gives CASGVGPSTLNSPLHF.

The chain links TRBV28 to TRBJ1-5, with D possibly TRBD1 on 6 matching bases. The V gene lost 4 bases and the J gene lost 3 bases, with 19 bases spanning the gap. Germline CDR1 is MDHEN and CDR2 is SYDVKM. The CDR3 has 17 amino acids. The CDR3 here is CASSSYYRATLNQPQHF. The CDR3 region has the DNA TGTGCCAGCAGTTCCTACTACAGGGCTACCCTCAATCAGCCCCAGCATTTT.

DNA of the CDR3: TGTGCCATCGCTGGACAGGGCTCGGATACGCAGTATTTT. It specifies CAIAGQGSDTQYF. V usage is TRBV10-3 and J usage is TRBJ2-3; 8 nucleotides agree with TRBD1. Germline trimming cut 8 bases from V and 6 bases from J; bases unmatched to any gene: 7. The CDR3 has 13 amino acids. CDR1 is ENHRY, CDR2 SYGVKD, per germline.

The chain combines TRBV5-4 with TRBJ2-1, with D perhaps TRBD1 or TRBD2 (5 bases each). Trimming cost V 5 bases and J 7 bases, with 16 bases left between them. Per germline, CDR1 SGHNT and CDR2 YYREEE (reference sequence). CDR3 length: 14 residues. The CDR3 here is CASRRFGAANEQFF. The CDR3 DNA is TGTGCCAGCAGACGGTTCGGGGCGGCGAATGAGCAGTTCTTC.